The rows below give T cell receptor beta chains drawn from one sample of a study of cytomegalovirus exposure and HLA in healthy donors. Data came from immunoSEQ multiplex PCR; TCRdb stores just in-frame clones and leaves some out. The table records some 210,000 clones, around 73% of them present only once. Specimen: PBMCs. The receptors here all came from a woman in her 30s in good health and CMV-seropositive. The CDR3 runs from the conserved cysteine through the conserved F or W. A D gene is named only where the DNA matches it firmly. Rows give clone size only sometimes, using once, few, many, or a class for an expanded clone.

cdr3_aa: CASSRGGGLINEQFF
cdr3_nt: TGTGCCAGCTCAAGAGGGGGGGGGTTGATCAATGAGCAGTTCTTC
v_call: TRBV18
d_call: NA
clone_size: NA
j_call: TRBJ2-1

cdr3_aa: CASSIQGTGANVLTF
cdr3_nt: TGCGCCAGCAGCATACAGGGTACTGGGGCCAACGTCCTGACTTTC
v_call: TRBV5-1
d_call: NA
clone_size: once
j_call: TRBJ2-6

cdr3_aa: CASSPPQGLNTEAFF
cdr3_nt: TGTGCCAGCTCACCACCCCAGGGTTTGAACACTGAAGCTTTCTTT
v_call: TRBV18
d_call: NA
clone_size: few
j_call: TRBJ1-1

cdr3_aa: CASSVLGRDTEAFF
cdr3_nt: TGTGCCAGCAGTGTCCTGGGCAGGGATACTGAAGCTTTCTTT
v_call: TRBV6-1
d_call: NA
clone_size: once
j_call: TRBJ1-1

cdr3_aa: CASSDMGGGTDTQYF
cdr3_nt: TGTGCCAGCAGCGATATGGGGGGGGGCACAGATACGCAGTATTTT
v_call: TRBV5-4
d_call: TRBD2
clone_size: NA
j_call: TRBJ2-3

cdr3_aa: CASSIQSPGQGAGEQYF
cdr3_nt: TGCGCCAGCAGCATCCAGAGCCCCGGACAGGGGGCTGGCGAGCAGTACTTC
v_call: TRBV5-1
d_call: TRBD1
clone_size: NA
j_call: TRBJ2-7

cdr3_aa: CAWGGSGGGYNEQFF
cdr3_nt: TGTGCCTGGGGCGGGAGCGGGGGGGGCTACAATGAGCAGTTCTTC
v_call: TRBV30
d_call: TRBD2
clone_size: NA
j_call: TRBJ2-1

cdr3_aa: CASSIGTSGRVTYEQYF
cdr3_nt: TGTGCCAGCAGCATAGGGACTAGCGGGAGGGTCACCTACGAGCAGTACTTC
v_call: TRBV7-2
d_call: TRBD2
clone_size: NA
j_call: TRBJ2-7

cdr3_aa: CASSLGLAGGQNEQFF
cdr3_nt: TGTGCCAGCAGTCTAGGACTAGCGGGGGGGCAAAATGAGCAGTTCTTC
v_call: TRBV28
d_call: TRBD2
clone_size: NA
j_call: TRBJ2-1

cdr3_aa: CAWETGSGANVLTF
cdr3_nt: TGTGCCTGGGAGACAGGGTCCGGGGCCAACGTCCTGACTTTC
v_call: TRBV30
d_call: TRBD1
clone_size: once
j_call: TRBJ2-6

cdr3_aa: CASSDVGGTTQYF
cdr3_nt: TGTGCCAGCAGTGACGTGGGAGGAACGACCCAGTACTTC
v_call: TRBV6-4
d_call: NA
clone_size: NA
j_call: TRBJ2-5

cdr3_aa: CARYESDEQFF
cdr3_nt: TGCGCCAGGTACGAGAGTGATGAGCAGTTCTTC
v_call: TRBV10-1
d_call: NA
clone_size: NA
j_call: TRBJ2-1

cdr3_aa: CASSARQAYNEQFF
cdr3_nt: TGTGCCAGCAGCGCTAGACAGGCTTACAATGAGCAGTTCTTC
v_call: TRBV6-1
d_call: NA
clone_size: NA
j_call: TRBJ2-1

cdr3_aa: CASSVGSGRYNEQFF
cdr3_nt: TGTGCCAGCAGCGTAGGCAGCGGGAGGTACAATGAGCAGTTCTTC
v_call: TRBV9
d_call: TRBD2
clone_size: NA
j_call: TRBJ2-1

cdr3_aa: CAWSTGNRPQHF
cdr3_nt: TGTGCCTGGAGTACAGGGAATCGGCCCCAGCATTTT
v_call: TRBV30
d_call: NA
clone_size: NA
j_call: TRBJ1-5

cdr3_aa: CASSPGHNDQPQHF
cdr3_nt: TGTGCCAGCTCCCCCGGACACAATGATCAGCCCCAGCATTTT
v_call: TRBV19
d_call: NA
clone_size: once
j_call: TRBJ1-5

cdr3_aa: CASSRTGFYQPQHF
cdr3_nt: TGTGCCAGCAGCCGGACAGGGTTTTATCAGCCCCAGCATTTT
v_call: TRBV5-6
d_call: TRBD1
clone_size: NA
j_call: TRBJ1-5

cdr3_aa: CAWLSGYEQYF
cdr3_nt: TGTGCCTGGCTCTCAGGCTACGAGCAGTACTTC
v_call: TRBV30
d_call: NA
clone_size: NA
j_call: TRBJ2-7

cdr3_aa: CASSPLPQAPYNEQFF
cdr3_nt: TGTGCCAGCTCACCCCTACCTCAGGCCCCCTACAATGAGCAGTTCTTC
v_call: TRBV18
d_call: NA
clone_size: NA
j_call: TRBJ2-1

cdr3_aa: CASSGGTDNEKLFF
cdr3_nt: TGTGCCAGCAGCGGCGGGACAGACAATGAAAAACTGTTTTTT
v_call: TRBV2
d_call: TRBD1
clone_size: NA
j_call: TRBJ1-4

cdr3_aa: CAISELGGPGNEQFF
cdr3_nt: TGTGCCATCAGTGAGTTGGGGGGGCCTGGCAATGAGCAGTTCTTC
v_call: TRBV10-3
d_call: NA
clone_size: NA
j_call: TRBJ2-1

cdr3_aa: CASSYSRVEGYEQYF
cdr3_nt: TGTGCCAGCAGTTACTCGAGGGTTGAGGGCTACGAGCAGTACTTC
v_call: TRBV6-5
d_call: NA
clone_size: NA
j_call: TRBJ2-7

cdr3_aa: CAWSVGRVPLHEQYF
cdr3_nt: TGTGCCTGGAGTGTAGGCCGGGTCCCTCTCCACGAGCAGTACTTC
v_call: TRBV30
d_call: NA
clone_size: NA
j_call: TRBJ2-7

cdr3_aa: CASSVMASETEQFF
cdr3_nt: TGTGCCAGCAGTGTAATGGCTAGCGAGACCGAGCAGTTCTTC
v_call: TRBV2
d_call: NA
clone_size: few
j_call: TRBJ2-1

cdr3_aa: CASSPGQGNQPQHF
cdr3_nt: TGCGCCAGCAGCCCCGGACAGGGTAATCAGCCCCAGCATTTT
v_call: TRBV5-1
d_call: TRBD1
clone_size: NA
j_call: TRBJ1-5

cdr3_aa: CASSNYGGADEQFF
cdr3_nt: TGTGCCAGCAGCAACTACGGAGGGGCAGATGAGCAGTTCTTC
v_call: TRBV11-3
d_call: NA
clone_size: once
j_call: TRBJ2-1

cdr3_aa: CASSDGAGGNTGELFF
cdr3_nt: TGTGCCAGCAGTGATGGGGCCGGGGGGAACACCGGGGAGCTGTTTTTT
v_call: TRBV6-1
d_call: NA
clone_size: NA
j_call: TRBJ2-2

cdr3_aa: CASSLQPGQAAYGYTF
cdr3_nt: TGTGCCAGCAGCTTACAACCGGGACAGGCTGCCTATGGCTACACCTTC
v_call: TRBV11-2
d_call: TRBD1
clone_size: NA
j_call: TRBJ1-2

cdr3_aa: CASSLPGTPPYEQYF
cdr3_nt: TGTGCCAGCAGCCTACCCGGGACACCTCCCTACGAGCAGTACTTC
v_call: TRBV7-2
d_call: NA
clone_size: NA
j_call: TRBJ2-7

cdr3_aa: CASSFFPGQGSAYEQYF
cdr3_nt: TGTGCCAGCAGTTTCTTTCCGGGACAGGGTTCTGCCTACGAGCAGTACTTC
v_call: TRBV28
d_call: TRBD1
clone_size: NA
j_call: TRBJ2-7

cdr3_aa: CASSFRADTQYF
cdr3_nt: TGTGCCAGCAGCTTTCGTGCGGATACGCAGTATTTT
v_call: TRBV7-2
d_call: NA
clone_size: NA
j_call: TRBJ2-3

cdr3_aa: CARSLVFGLETAYSNQPQHF
cdr3_nt: TGTGCCAGAAGCTTGGTGTTTGGACTCGAGACCGCGTATAGCAATCAGCCCCAGCATTTT
v_call: TRBV5-3
d_call: NA
clone_size: NA
j_call: TRBJ1-5

cdr3_aa: CRGEDNTEAFF
cdr3_nt: TGCAGGGGGGAGGACAACACTGAAGCTTTCTTT
v_call: TRBV20-1
d_call: NA
clone_size: few
j_call: TRBJ1-1